This is a list of T cell receptor beta chains from one sample in a study of T cell repertoires in aging, cancer and after chemotherapy. TCRdb processed the multiplex PCR reads anew with MiXCR; each CDR3 protein has one entry. The repertoire holds around 10,000 distinct CDR3 sequences, with roughly 32% as singletons. Sequencing was performed on blood. The receptor set was obtained from a human donor in good health. The CDR3 runs from the conserved cysteine through the conserved F or W. A D gene is named only where the DNA matches it firmly. Size is stated for part of the rows, as once, few or many counts, or as a class when the clone is expanded.

TRBJ1-2 - 16 TRBV19 - CATRPPSGTEGYGYTF TGTGCCACCAGACCCCCCTCCGGGACGGAAGGCTATGGCTACACCTTC
TRBJ2-3 - 15 TRBV12-3/TRBV12-4 - CASSLSGQSADTQYF TGTGCCAGCAGTTTAAGCGGCCAGAGTGCAGATACGCAGTATTTT
TRBJ2-2 - 13 TRBV6-1 TRBD1 CASSNRGPGELFF TGTGCCAGCAGCAACAGGGGCCCCGGGGAGCTGTTTTTT
TRBJ1-2 - 14 TRBV5-4 - CASSIRDGVYGYTF TGTGCCAGCAGCATCCGGGACGGCGTATATGGCTACACCTTC
TRBJ1-2 - 16 TRBV19 TRBD1 CASSIDTGAANYGYTF TGTGCCAGTAGTATAGACACAGGGGCAGCTAACTATGGCTACACCTTC
TRBJ2-7 - 12 TRBV6-5 - CASRTGGGEQYF TGTGCCAGCAGGACCGGGGGCGGCGAGCAGTACTTC
TRBJ1-3 - 16 TRBV6-6 TRBD1 CASSYPGQDSGNTIYF TGTGCCAGCAGTTACCCGGGACAGGACTCTGGAAACACCATATATTTT
TRBJ1-2 - 16 TRBV10-3 TRBD1 CAISNRDRAGPAGYTF TGTGCCATCAGCAACCGGGACAGAGCCGGACCGGCTGGCTACACCTTC
TRBJ1-1 - 12 TRBV6-1 - CASMHGGTEAFF TGTGCCAGCATGCATGGGGGCACTGAAGCTTTCTTT
TRBJ2-7 medium-sized 13 TRBV6-5 - CASSYTGTLEQYF TGTGCCAGCAGTTACACGGGGACACTTGAGCAGTACTTC
TRBJ2-7 - 13 TRBV6-6 TRBD1 CASSSATGVEQYF TGTGCCAGCAGTTCCGCGACAGGGGTCGAGCAGTACTTC
TRBJ1-4 few 17 TRBV6-1 - CASSEEDRHATNEKLFF TGTGCCAGCAGTGAAGAGGACAGACATGCAACTAATGAAAAACTGTTTTTT
TRBJ2-3 - 15 TRBV27 - CASGDGTQPADTQYF TGTGCCAGCGGGGACGGGACCCAACCCGCAGATACGCAGTATTTT
TRBJ2-5 - 11 TRBV20-1 - CSASRAETQYF TGCAGTGCTAGCCGAGCAGAGACCCAGTACTTC
TRBJ1-1 - 15 TRBV6-5 - CASILPKGGSTEAFF TGTGCCAGCATTCTCCCCAAGGGGGGGAGCACTGAAGCTTTCTTT
TRBJ2-7 medium-sized 15 TRBV30 TRBD2 CAWSHHLAGGYEQYF TGTGCCTGGAGCCACCACCTAGCGGGGGGTTACGAGCAGTACTTC
TRBJ1-3 once 16 TRBV5-6 - CASSYSLGDSGNTIYF TGTGCCAGCAGTTACTCGTTGGGGGACTCTGGAAACACCATATATTTT
TRBJ1-2 - 12 TRBV28 TRBD1 CASCRGSYGYTF TGTGCCAGTTGCAGGGGGAGCTATGGCTACACCTTC
TRBJ1-6 - 14 TRBV11-2 TRBD1 CASSPGGFDSPLHF TGTGCCAGCAGCCCAGGGGGGTTCGATTCACCCCTCCACTTT
TRBJ2-1 - 17 TRBV29-1 TRBD1 CSALRGVRGLFYNEQFF TGCAGCGCCCTTAGAGGGGTCAGGGGGCTCTTTTACAATGAGCAGTTCTTC
TRBJ2-5 few 13 TRBV20-1 TRBD1 CSATRTGRETQYF TGCAGTGCTACCCGGACAGGGCGAGAGACCCAGTACTTC
TRBJ1-1 medium-sized 14 TRBV6-5 - CASSYGPSGTEAFF TGTGCCAGCAGTTACGGGCCATCAGGCACTGAAGCTTTCTTT
TRBJ1-1 few 12 TRBV6-2/TRBV6-3 - CASSLGGAEAFF TGTGCCAGCAGTTTAGGGGGGGCTGAAGCTTTCTTT
TRBJ2-3 few 16 TRBV6-2/TRBV6-3 TRBD2 CASSYSSGGLRDTQYF TGTGCCAGCAGTTACTCTAGCGGGGGCCTCCGAGATACGCAGTATTTT
TRBJ2-7 - 12 TRBV5-5 - CASSVNIYEQYF TGTGCCAGCAGCGTAAATATCTACGAGCAGTACTTC
TRBJ1-2 - 14 TRBV5-5 TRBD1 CASSVPGGRRGYTF TGTGCCAGCAGCGTGCCAGGGGGCCGGCGGGGCTACACCTTC
TRBJ2-7 once 15 TRBV7-4 - CASSLDLAYPYEQYF TGTGCCAGCAGCTTAGACTTAGCGTACCCCTACGAGCAGTACTTC
TRBJ2-7 - 12 TRBV20-1 - CSAARGEYEQYF TGCAGTGCTGCCCGTGGGGAGTACGAGCAGTACTTC
TRBJ2-7 - 12 TRBV5-6 - CASSLALNEQYF TGTGCCAGCAGCTTAGCCTTGAATGAGCAGTACTTC
TRBJ1-5 - 11 TRBV24-1 - CATKKNQPQHF TGTGCCACCAAAAAAAATCAGCCCCAGCATTTT
TRBJ1-2 - 15 TRBV28 - CASQQDDRFTRGYTF TGTGCCAGCCAGCAAGATGACAGGTTCACAAGGGGCTACACCTTC
TRBJ2-1 few 18 TRBV5-1 TRBD2 CASSLAVLAGEDYNEQFF TGCGCCAGCAGCTTGGCCGTACTAGCGGGAGAGGACTACAATGAGCAGTTCTTC
TRBJ1-6 few 14 TRBV6-1 - CASAQGSYNSPLHF TGTGCCAGTGCTCAGGGATCTTACAATTCACCCCTCCACTTT
TRBJ2-1 medium-sized 14 TRBV13 - CASSLGQTSSEQFF TGTGCCAGCAGCTTAGGACAGACGAGCAGCGAGCAGTTCTTC
TRBJ2-1 - 16 TRBV5-3 - CASSLGSSIDYNEQFF TGTGCCAGCAGCTTGGGTTCTAGCATAGACTACAATGAGCAGTTCTTC
TRBJ1-1 - 16 TRBV18 TRBD1 CASSLGTGLMNTEAFF TGTGCCAGCTCACTCGGGACAGGACTTATGAACACTGAAGCTTTCTTT
TRBJ1-5 - 15 TRBV6-1 - CASSDGFQGNQPQHF TGTGCCAGCAGTGATGGGTTTCAGGGCAATCAGCCCCAGCATTTT
TRBJ2-1 few 18 TRBV15 - CATSRDRGAGRSYNEQFF TGTGCCACCAGCAGAGATCGAGGGGCGGGCCGCTCCTACAATGAGCAGTTCTTC
TRBJ1-5 - 16 TRBV6-5 - CASRLGTPHSNQPQHF TGTGCCAGCAGGCTTGGGACACCCCATAGCAATCAGCCCCAGCATTTT
TRBJ1-2 few 14 TRBV6-5 - CASSYSEGYYGYTF TGTGCCAGCAGTTACTCTGAGGGGTACTATGGCTACACCTTC
TRBJ2-7 few 14 TRBV6-2/TRBV6-3 - CASSYTRDVSEQYF TGTGCCAGCAGTTACACCCGGGACGTGAGCGAGCAGTACTTC
TRBJ1-2 - 19 TRBV19 TRBD1 CASSIGGSTGGRNDYGYTF TGTGCCAGTAGTATCGGTGGTAGCACAGGGGGCCGCAACGACTATGGCTACACCTTC
TRBJ1-2 few 14 TRBV27 - CASSRLTSSYGYTF TGTGCCAGCAGTCGCCTGACAAGTAGCTATGGCTACACCTTC
TRBJ1-5 - 17 TRBV4-2 TRBD1 CASSVGQGAEGNQPQHF TGTGCCAGCAGCGTAGGACAGGGGGCTGAAGGCAATCAGCCCCAGCATTTT
TRBJ2-5 - 14 TRBV5-1 - CASSLVLGEETQYF TGCGCCAGCAGCTTGGTCCTAGGGGAGGAGACCCAGTACTTC
TRBJ1-6 - 15 TRBV20-1 - CSASPGQGFNSPLHF TGCAGTGCTAGCCCAGGCCAGGGGTTTAATTCACCCCTCCACTTT
TRBJ1-1 - 15 TRBV6-2/TRBV6-3 - CATTRPPGVNTEAFF TGTGCCACCACGAGACCGCCCGGGGTGAACACTGAAGCTTTCTTT
TRBJ1-2 few 15 TRBV19 - CASHVDRGGNYGYTF TGTGCCTCGCACGTCGATCGGGGGGGAAACTATGGCTACACCTTC
TRBJ2-7 - 15 TRBV27 TRBD1 CASSKRTGGGYEQYF TGTGCCAGCAGTAAACGGACAGGGGGCGGCTACGAGCAGTACTTC
TRBJ1-2 - 14 TRBV27 - CASSSRTEHYGYTF TGTGCCAGCAGTTCCCGGACAGAACACTATGGCTACACCTTC
TRBJ2-2 few 13 TRBV6-5 - CASSLQGAGELFF TGTGCCAGCAGTCTCCAGGGAGCCGGGGAGCTGTTTTTT
TRBJ2-7 - 14 TRBV20-1 - CSARDAGSSYEQYF TGCAGTGCTAGAGATGCAGGGAGCTCCTACGAGCAGTACTTC
TRBJ2-1 - 12 TRBV7-9 - CASSLALNEQFF TGTGCCAGCAGCTTAGCGTTAAATGAGCAGTTCTTC
TRBJ1-2 - 11 TRBV12-3/TRBV12-4 TRBD1 CASSLGGGYTF TGTGCCAGCAGCTTAGGGGGCGGCTACACCTTC
TRBJ1-4 few 9 TRBV6-4 - CASSEKLFF TGTGCCAGCAGCGAAAAACTGTTTTTT
TRBJ1-5 - 16 TRBV28 TRBD1 CASRWTGTIGNQPQHF TGTGCCAGCAGATGGACAGGGACGATCGGCAATCAGCCCCAGCATTTT
TRBJ2-5 - 17 TRBV27 - CASSLSWGDWQQETQYF TGTGCCAGCAGTTTATCGTGGGGGGATTGGCAACAAGAGACCCAGTACTTC
TRBJ2-3 - 16 TRBV29-1 TRBD2 CSVESGLAGGTDTQYF TGCAGCGTTGAATCGGGGCTAGCGGGGGGGACAGATACGCAGTATTTT
TRBJ1-5 medium-sized 12 TRBV12-3/TRBV12-4 - CASSQGNQPQHF TGTGCCAGCAGTCAGGGGAATCAGCCCCAGCATTTT
TRBJ2-7 - 14 TRBV6-1 - CASSEPSVLYEQYF TGTGCCAGCAGTGAGCCTAGCGTCCTCTACGAGCAGTACTTC